This record looks at one T cell receptor (beta chain) sequence and its context. While infection was still active, Seattle patients were enrolled and then followed longitudinally. With 0 bases clipped from V and 3 bases from J, the junction kept 0 bases outside the gene matches. The CDR3 is 14 residues long. Germline loops: CDR1 SGHRS, CDR2 YFSETQ. TCRdb's copy holds only in-frame clones and misses some; the assay was immunoSEQ multiplex PCR. This sample has around 130,000 clones; about nine tenths occur once, and the top ten carry 2.5%. This sample stems from a study of blood T cell repertoires in COVID-19. In the study overall: Samples taken during acute and convalescent COVID-19 were collected in the United States, Italy and Spain. Sample material is recorded as cDNA or gDNA derived from T cells, B-cell-depleted T cells, or PBMCs.

This receptor was obtained from a human donor with COVID-19, enrolled during active disease. The donor label of this sample is uncertain. The sequenced sample was peripheral blood. This chain links TRBV5-1 with TRBJ1-3, with 7 bases matching TRBD1. The CDR3 DNA follows: TGCGCCAGCAGCTTGGCAGGGGGTGGAAACACCATATATTTT. Its protein is CASSLAGGGNTIYF. Full variable domain (rest looked up from reference TRBV5-1 and TRBJ1-3): KAGVTQTPRYLIKTRGQQVTLSCSPISGHRSVSWYQQTPGQGLQFLFEYFSETQRNKGNFPGRFSGRQFSNSRSEMNVSTLELGDSALYLCASSLAGGGNTIYFGEGSWLTVV.